The rows below give T cell receptor beta chains drawn from one sample of a study of tumor-infiltrating lymphocytes in primary liver carcinoma. MiXCR was run by TCRdb on the multiplex PCR reads, yielding one entry per CDR3 protein. Of fewer than 85,000 distinct CDR3 sequences listed, approximately 62% were seen once; the top ten hold about 26%. Specimen: tumor-adjacent normal liver tissue. Receptors originate from a man aged 35-49 years with primary liver carcinoma and hepatitis B virus infection. The CDR3 runs from the conserved cysteine through the conserved F or W. The D gene is left open where the match is weak. Only part of the rows carry a size: once, few, many, or a class if the clone is expanded.

TRBV11-2,NA,TRBJ2-1,NA,CASSLKLLSRMNERFF,TGTGCCAGCAGCTTAAAGCTCCTATCGAGAATGAATGAGCGGTTCTTC
TRBV29-1,NA,TRBJ2-3,NA,CSADVTNTDTQYF,TGCAGCGCTGACGTAACTAACACAGATACGCAGTATTTT
TRBV10-3,NA,TRBJ2-3,NA,CATRETELGTDTQYF,TGTGCCACCAGGGAGACAGAATTAGGCACAGATACGCAGTATTTT
TRBV14,NA,TRBJ2-7,NA,CASSQRTAEPYKHYF,TGTGCCAGCAGCCAGCGGACAGCGGAACCCTACAAGCACTACTTC
TRBV6-2/TRBV6-3,NA,TRBJ2-7,TRBD1,CASNYGGDRVRSSQYF,TGTGCCAGCAATTACGGAGGGGACAGGGTTAGGTCGTCGCAGTATTTC
TRBV19,few,TRBJ2-1,TRBD2,CASSIRLAGGSYNEQFF,TGTGCCAGTAGTATTAGGCTAGCGGGAGGGTCCTACAATGAGCAGTTCTTC
TRBV4-1,once,TRBJ2-1,TRBD2,CTSSYPGLAEEQFF,TGCACCAGCAGCTACCCGGGACTAGCGGAAGAGCAGTTCTTC
TRBV6-2/TRBV6-3,NA,TRBJ2-3,TRBD1,CTSSLEGQPRGTQYF,TGTACCAGCAGCCTAGAGGGACAGCCCCGAGGTACGCAGTATTTT
TRBV29-1,few,TRBJ1-3,NA,CSVVCVTGNTIYF,TGCAGCGTTGTATGTGTCACTGGAAACACCATATATTTC
TRBV11-1,NA,TRBJ2-3,NA,CASSHAPPDGWASTDTPYF,TGTGCCAGCAGTCACGCCCCCCCGGACGGCTGGGCTAGCACAGATACGCCGTATTTT
TRBV11-1,NA,TRBJ1-1,TRBD1,CASSPRQGRNTETFF,TGTGCCAGCAGCCCGCGACAGGGTAGGAACACTGAAACTTTCTTT
TRBV29-1,NA,TRBJ2-2,NA,CSVVTGSLTGELFF,TGCAGCGTCGTAACAGGGAGCTTGACCGGGGAGCTGTTTTTT
TRBV24-1,NA,TRBJ2-3,TRBD2,CVTSELAGDTDTQYF,TGTGTCACCAGTGAGTTAGCGGGAGACACAGATACGCAGTATTTT
TRBV29-1,many,TRBJ2-3,TRBD2,CSFVAGGSGDTQYF,TGCAGCTTCGTAGCGGGAGGTAGTGGTGATACGCAGTATTTT
TRBV4-1,NA,TRBJ2-2,TRBD1,CASNYLDRGLTGEPFF,TGCGCCAGCAATTATCTGGACAGGGGGTTAACCGGGGAGCCGTTTTTT
TRBV6-5,NA,TRBJ1-2,TRBD1,CAISSPGQGYGYTF,TGTGCCATCAGTTCTCCGGGACAGGGCTATGGTTACACCTTC
TRBV5-4,NA,TRBJ2-5,TRBD2,CASSLGLAGEDTQYF,TGTGCCAGCAGCTTGGGACTAGCGGGAGAGGATACACAGTACTTC
TRBV11-2,NA,TRBJ2-1,NA,CASSLEFLARMNEQFF,TGTGCCAGCAGCTTAGAGTTCCTGGCGAGAATGAATGAGCAGTTCTTT
TRBV6-5,many,TRBJ1-1,NA,CASSLRFNTEAFF,TGTGCCAGCAGTCTCCGATTTAACACTGAAGCTTTCTTT
TRBV30,NA,TRBJ2-3,TRBD1,CAWSIGGYVTDTQYF,TGTGCCTGGAGTATAGGGGGCTATGTCACAGATACGCAGTATTTT
TRBV12-3/TRBV12-4,NA,TRBJ2-5,NA,CAISSWTIVETQNF,TGTGCCATCAGTTCGTGGACAATCGTTGAGACCCAGAACTTC
TRBV10-3,NA,TRBJ2-7,NA,CVISRTASRGSSCEQYF,TGTGTCATCAGCAGGACAGCTTCAAGAGGAAGCTCCTGCGAGCAGTACTTC
TRBV29-1,once,TRBJ2-3,NA,CSVEEGLTLQYF,TGCAGCGTTGAAGAAGGGCTAACGCTGCAGTATTTT
TRBV4-1,NA,TRBJ2-1,NA,CASSQERNVQFF,TGCGCCAGCAGCCAAGAAAGGAATGTGCAGTTCTTC
TRBV5-4,many,TRBJ2-5,NA,CASSLIQETQYF,TGTGCCAGCAGCCTGATTCAAGAGACCCAGTACTTC
TRBV5-4,NA,TRBJ2-3,NA,CASSFPDRGPDAQYF,TGTGCCAGCAGCTTCCCCGATCGGGGCCCAGATGCGCAATATTTT
TRBV29-1,NA,TRBJ2-1,TRBD2,CSVEVSGNERFF,TGCAGCGTTGAGGTTAGCGGGAATGAGCGGTTCTTC
TRBV5-1,many,TRBJ2-2,TRBD2,CASSYLLAGGASNTGELFF,TGCGCCAGCAGCTACCTACTAGCGGGAGGGGCCTCGAACACCGGGGAGCTGTTTTTT
TRBV5-5,NA,TRBJ2-1,NA,CASSSLRSERTNSEQFF,TGTGCCAGCAGCTCACTCCGGAGCGAGCGAACGAACAGTGAGCAGTTCTTC
TRBV5-4,many,TRBJ2-1,NA,CASTRGLAESYNEQFF,TGTGCCAGCACCCGAGGGCTAGCCGAATCCTACAATGAGCAGTTCTTC
TRBV11-2,NA,TRBJ2-1,TRBD2,CVSSLGFLAGMNEQFF,TGTGTTAGCAGCTTAGGGTTCCTAGCGGGAATGAATGAGCAGTTCTTC
TRBV4-1,NA,TRBJ2-3,TRBD1,CASGQNKGATDTQYF,TGCGCCAGCGGCCAAAATAAGGGGGCCACAGATACGCAGTATTTT
TRBV4-3,NA,TRBJ1-2,NA,CASSQVMTESGYTF,TGCGCCAGCAGCCAAGTTATGACAGAATCTGGCTACACCTTC
TRBV6-5,many,TRBJ1-1,NA,CASSYGGTRTEAFF,TGTGCCAGCAGTTACGGCGGGACCCGCACTGAAGCTTTCTTT
TRBV28,many,TRBJ2-7,NA,CASSLHGQSYSYEQYF,TGTGCCAGCAGTTTACACGGCCAGTCCTATTCCTACGAGCAGTACTTC
TRBV4-3,NA,TRBJ2-7,TRBD1,CASSQGHLLGQVSYEQYF,TGCGCCAGCAGCCAAGGTCATCTGCTGGGACAGGTTTCCTATGAGCAGTACTTC
TRBV4-2,many,TRBJ2-7,TRBD1,CASSQGDRGHEQYF,TGTGCCAGCAGCCAAGGTGACAGGGGCCACGAGCAGTACTTC
TRBV28,NA,TRBJ1-2,NA,CASSLSLPGTWAFDYTF,TGTGCCAGCAGTTTATCCCTACCCGGGACATGGGCTTTCGACTACACCTTC
TRBV5-4,medium-sized,TRBJ2-7,NA,CASSLQGFYEQYF,TGTGCCAGCAGCTTGCAGGGTTTCTACGAGCAGTACTTC
TRBV29-1,NA,TRBJ2-2,TRBD2,CSVGTSVANTWELFF,TGCAGCGTTGGGACTAGCGTGGCGAACACCTGGGAGCTGTTTTTT
TRBV28,few,TRBJ2-3,NA,CASTQGGRADTQYF,TGTGCCAGCACCCAGGGGGGGAGAGCAGATACGCAGTATTTT